Listed below are T cell receptor beta chains from one sample, sequenced in a study of shared clonotypes between healthy human individuals. TCRdb's copy holds only in-frame clones and misses some; the assay was immunoSEQ multiplex PCR. This table holds some 2 million clones, roughly 94% found once. What was sequenced was naive CD8+ T cells sorted from blood. The origin of the receptors is a man younger than 35 in good health. CDR3s include the opening cysteine and the closing phenylalanine or tryptophan. The D gene is left open where the match is weak. A clone size is listed for some rows: how often the clone was seen (once, few, many), or a class if it is expanded.

J gene	D gene	clone size	CDR3 length	V gene	CDR3 DNA	CDR3 protein
TRBJ2-7	-	-	13	TRBV27	TGTGCCAGCAGTCCACCGACATTCTACGAGCAGTACTTC	CASSPPTFYEQYF
TRBJ2-2	TRBD2	-	16	TRBV28	TGTGCCAGCAGTTTATATGGGACTACCAACACCGGGGAGCTGTTTTTT	CASSLYGTTNTGELFF
TRBJ1-6	-	-	12	TRBV5-4	TGTGCCAGCAGCTTGGACCACGGCAGGGCCATCTTT	CASSLDHGRAIF
TRBJ1-1	-	-	13	TRBV7-9	TGTGCCAGCAGCTTACTGATTGACAGTGAAGCTTTCTTT	CASSLLIDSEAFF
TRBJ1-6	-	-	14	TRBV7-3	TGTGCCAGCAGCTTACTTGGATATAATTCACCCCTCCACTTT	CASSLLGYNSPLHF
TRBJ2-1	-	once	10	TRBV30	TGTGCCTGGAGTGTAACTTACCAGTTCTTC	CAWSVTYQFF
TRBJ2-1	TRBD2	-	16	TRBV6-5	TGTGCCAGCAGTTACTCATCGGCGGGGGGGCCCGGTGAGCAGTTCTTC	CASSYSSAGGPGEQFF
TRBJ2-7	-	-	11	TRBV11-2	TGTGCCAGCAGCCTCGTGGGGGAGCAGTACTTC	CASSLVGEQYF
TRBJ1-2	TRBD1	-	17	TRBV2	TGTGCCAGCAGCCCCCCATTAGGCGGGACAGCCACCTATGGCTACACCTTC	CASSPPLGGTATYGYTF
TRBJ2-5	-	-	15	TRBV5-1	TGCGCCAGCAGCGGAAGGGGGACTTTCCAAGAGACCCAGTACTTC	CASSGRGTFQETQYF
TRBJ2-2	-	-	16	TRBV25-1	TGTGCCAGCAGTGAATTCGACAGGTTGAACACCGGGGAGCTGTTTTTT	CASSEFDRLNTGELFF
TRBJ1-5	TRBD1	-	16	TRBV27	TGTGCCAGCAGTATATTGGCAGGGGGCCGTTCTCAGCCCCAGCATTTT	CASSILAGGRSQPQHF
TRBJ2-7	-	-	15	TRBV19	TGTGCCAGTAGTATGGGGCAGGGTTGGTCCTACGAGCAGTACTTC	CASSMGQGWSYEQYF
TRBJ1-6	-	-	15	TRBV25-1	TGTGCCAGCAGTGATCAGGGTTTTTGGGATTCACCCCTCCACTTT	CASSDQGFWDSPLHF
TRBJ2-1	TRBD1	-	14	TRBV6-4	TGTGCCACCAGTAGACAGGGCTCGTACAATGAGCAGTTCTTC	CATSRQGSYNEQFF
TRBJ1-1	-	-	13	TRBV6-5	TGTGCCAGCAGTCAAATTGGAGGGACTGAGGCTTTCTTT	CASSQIGGTEAFF
TRBJ1-3	-	-	14	TRBV6-1	TGTGCCAGCAGTGACCCCGACTCTGGAAACACCATATATTTT	CASSDPDSGNTIYF
TRBJ1-1	TRBD1	once	17	TRBV19	TGTGCCAGTAGTCCCCCGGGACAGGGGATGAGGAACACTGAAGCTTTCTTT	CASSPPGQGMRNTEAFF
TRBJ2-2	-	-	15	TRBV27	TGTGCCAGCAGCTTGATCCAGCCGAACACCGGGGAGCTGTTTTTT	CASSLIQPNTGELFF
TRBJ1-2	-	-	16	TRBV9	TGTGCCAGCAGCACTCAGGTGGACAAAGCTAACTATGGCTACACCTTC	CASSTQVDKANYGYTF
TRBJ2-3	-	-	14	TRBV18	TGTGCCAGCTCACCACCGTTGCTATCAGATACGCAGTATTTT	CASSPPLLSDTQYF
TRBJ2-1	-	-	15	TRBV5-1	TGCGCCAGCAGCTTGAGCCTCGATGGGGGCGTTGAGCAGTTCTTC	CASSLSLDGGVEQFF
TRBJ1-5	-	-	13	TRBV19	TGTGCCAGTAGTAACAGGTTTGATCAGCCCCAGCATTTT	CASSNRFDQPQHF
TRBJ2-6	TRBD2	-	18	TRBV2	TGTGCCAGCAGTGCGAGCCTAGCGGGAGTAACTGGGGCCAACGTCCTGACTTTC	CASSASLAGVTGANVLTF
TRBJ2-7	-	-	15	TRBV28	TGTGCCAGCAGTTTATTGCGTCAGGGCGCCTACGAGCAGTACTTC	CASSLLRQGAYEQYF
TRBJ2-2	-	-	16	TRBV7-9	TGTGCCAGCTCCCCGGAGGAGACGGCGAACACCGGGGAGCTGTTTTTT	CASSPEETANTGELFF
TRBJ2-2	-	-	12	TRBV7-6	TGTGCCAGCAGCTTAGTGACCGGGGAGCTGTTTTTT	CASSLVTGELFF
TRBJ2-7	-	-	13	TRBV6-4	TGTGCCAGCAATGAGACTGTTACCTACGAGCAGTACTTC	CASNETVTYEQYF
TRBJ1-5	-	-	14	TRBV19	TGTGCCAGTAGTATAGGGGAGGGGAGCCCGTCCCAGCATTTT	CASSIGEGSPSQHF
TRBJ1-1	-	-	18	TRBV28	TGTGCCAGCAGTTTCCCCTTGGCACCATCAATAGGGAACACTGAAGCTTTCTTT	CASSFPLAPSIGNTEAFF
TRBJ2-7	TRBD1	-	13	TRBV6-1	TGTGCCAGCAGTAAGACAGGGCCCTACGAGCAGTACTTC	CASSKTGPYEQYF
TRBJ2-3	TRBD2	-	17	TRBV9	TGTGCCAGCAGCGCGATGGCTAGCGGGGGTAGCACAGATACGCAGTATTTT	CASSAMASGGSTDTQYF
TRBJ2-5	-	-	14	TRBV6-6	TGTGCCAGCAGCGGGACTGAAAAACAAGAGACCCAGTACTTC	CASSGTEKQETQYF
TRBJ1-2	-	-	12	TRBV2	TGTGCCAGCAGTGAATCCGGGGGCCACTACACCTTC	CASSESGGHYTF
TRBJ2-5	TRBD2	-	14	TRBV18	TGTGCCAGCTCTCGCGGGGGGCTGCAAGAGACCCAGTACTTC	CASSRGGLQETQYF
TRBJ2-5	TRBD1	-	14	TRBV10-3	TGTGCCATCAGTGACGTAACAGGGGTCGAGACCCAGTACTTC	CAISDVTGVETQYF
TRBJ2-1	TRBD1	-	15	TRBV27	TGTGCCAGCAGTCCTGGACAGGACACCTACAATGAGCAGTTCTTC	CASSPGQDTYNEQFF
TRBJ1-1	-	-	15	TRBV5-6	TGTGCCAGCAGCGCCGGGCCGAACCTTAACACTGAAGCTTTCTTT	CASSAGPNLNTEAFF
TRBJ2-1	-	-	16	TRBV25-1	TGTGCCAGCAGTGAGACAGGTCCGGGAGGTATCAATGAGCAGTTCTTC	CASSETGPGGINEQFF
TRBJ1-1	-	-	15	TRBV4-3	TGCGCCAGCAGCCAAGATCAGTTCATGAACACTGAAGCTTTCTTT	CASSQDQFMNTEAFF
TRBJ1-2	TRBD1	-	13	TRBV9	TGTGCCAGCAGCGCGACAGGGGGCAGTGGCTACACCTTC	CASSATGGSGYTF
TRBJ1-3	-	-	14	TRBV6-1	TGTGCCAGCAGCGCGGAGGCAGCGGGAAACACCATATATTTT	CASSAEAAGNTIYF